A selection of T cell receptor beta chains follows, all from one sample in a study of persistence of HIV-infected CD4 T cells. Their antigens are not known. Assay used: immunoSEQ multiplex PCR; TCRdb lists only in-frame clones, some missing. Found here are 20,000 to 25,000 clones, less than 85% of them singletons; the top ten hold about 1.8%. The starting material was CD4+ T cells sorted from PBMCs after approximately 20-hour stimulation, obtained from a patient who received antiretroviral therapy. The receptors stem from an adult man with HIV who was CMV-seropositive. CDR3s include the opening cysteine and the closing phenylalanine or tryptophan. Each record gives: clone size, J gene, D gene, V gene, CDR3 protein, CDR3 DNA. D genes are given only for firm matches. Where a row states a size, it is once, few, many or the class of an expanded clone; other rows omit it.

few	TRBJ1-2	TRBD1	TRBV5-1	CASSLVTGEQYGYTF	TGCGCCAGCAGCTTGGTGACAGGGGAGCAGTATGGCTACACCTTC
.	TRBJ2-1	TRBD2	TRBV24-1	CATSDLRLAGTYNEQFF	TGTGCCACCAGTGATTTGCGCCTAGCGGGGACCTACAATGAGCAGTTCTTC
.	TRBJ1-3	.	TRBV10-2	CASSESYRDIGNTIYF	TGCGCCAGCAGTGAGTCCTACCGGGACATCGGAAACACCATATATTTT
.	TRBJ1-3	.	TRBV6-5	CASSWRGWGDTIYF	TGTGCCAGCTCCTGGAGGGGGTGGGGAGACACCATATATTTT
once	TRBJ1-6	.	TRBV24-1	CATSDLPPGENNSPLHF	TGTGCCACCAGTGATTTGCCACCCGGAGAAAATAATTCACCCCTCCACTTT
few	TRBJ1-4	.	TRBV10-1	CASSERGNEKLFF	TGCGCCAGCAGTGAAAGAGGCAACGAAAAACTGTTTTTT
.	TRBJ2-1	TRBD2	TRBV6-5	CASSNSGRGVYNEQFF	TGTGCCAGCAGTAACTCGGGCCGGGGGGTTTACAATGAGCAGTTCTTC
once	TRBJ2-2	.	TRBV29-1	CSVGNTGELFF	TGCAGCGTGGGGAACACCGGGGAGCTGTTTTTT
.	TRBJ2-7	.	TRBV7-2	CASSWPGMTEQYF	TGTGCCAGCAGCTGGCCGGGAATGACCGAGCAGTACTTC
.	TRBJ1-4	.	TRBV28	CASSLGGSREKLFF	TGTGCCAGCAGTTTAGGGGGCTCTCGGGAAAAACTGTTTTTT
medium-sized	TRBJ2-3	.	TRBV2	CASSEPLADTQYF	TGTGCCAGCAGTGAACCCCTAGCAGATACGCAGTATTTT
once	TRBJ1-1	.	TRBV11-2	CASSLGGTKTEAFF	TGTGCCAGCAGCTTGGGGGGCACGAAGACTGAAGCTTTCTTT
.	TRBJ2-1	TRBD1	TRBV7-3	CASSPQPAPQGAKNEQFF	TGTGCCAGCAGCCCCCAACCCGCACCACAGGGGGCAAAAAATGAGCAGTTCTTC
.	TRBJ2-3	TRBD2	TRBV24-1	CATSDPPGTSGSRTDTQYF	TGTGCCACCAGTGACCCGCCCGGGACTAGCGGTTCTCGCACAGATACGCAGTATTTT
.	TRBJ2-1	.	TRBV5-4	CASSNPGTMGNEQFF	TGTGCCAGCAGCAACCCGGGGACCATGGGCAATGAGCAGTTCTTC
few	TRBJ2-6	.	TRBV12-5	CASGLVPRWGVSSGANVLTF	TGTGCTAGTGGTTTGGTACCCCGTTGGGGGGTCAGCTCTGGGGCCAACGTCCTGACTTTC
.	TRBJ1-3	.	TRBV4-1	CASSPSDGSGNTIYF	TGCGCCAGCAGCCCCTCGGACGGCTCTGGAAACACCATATATTTT
few	TRBJ1-2	TRBD1	TRBV6-5	CAIRDRDPRGYTF	TGTGCCATCCGGGACAGGGATCCCAGGGGCTACACCTTC
.	TRBJ2-7	.	TRBV21-1	CASSVPRWDSYEQYF	TGTGCCAGCAGCGTGCCGCGGTGGGACAGCTACGAGCAGTACTTC
.	TRBJ1-3	.	TRBV28	CASVPWYNSGNTIYF	TGTGCCAGCGTACCTTGGTACAACTCTGGAAACACCATATATTTT
.	TRBJ2-3	TRBD1	TRBV27	CASSRRQGASTDTQYF	TGTGCCAGCAGTCGACGACAGGGGGCGAGCACAGATACGCAGTATTTT
.	TRBJ2-2	.	TRBV7-3	CASSLTGASFTGELFF	TGTGCCAGCAGCTTAACTGGGGCCAGTTTCACCGGGGAGCTGTTTTTT
.	TRBJ1-4	.	TRBV28	CATGGGPGTTNEKLFF	TGTGCGACTGGCGGGGGGCCGGGGACAACTAATGAAAAACTGTTTTTT
.	TRBJ2-3	.	TRBV6-1	CASSEGRWGGTDTQYF	TGTGCCAGCAGTGAAGGCCGGTGGGGGGGCACAGATACGCAGTATTTT
.	TRBJ1-3	.	TRBV7-2	CASSLGGSENTIYF	TGTGCCAGCAGCTTAGGAGGGAGTGAAAACACCATATATTTT
.	TRBJ1-2	TRBD1	TRBV6-5	CASSYRIGQGAGGYTF	TGTGCCAGCAGTTACCGCATAGGACAGGGGGCAGGGGGCTACACCTTC
.	TRBJ2-7	.	TRBV7-2	CASSLAGASSYEQYF	TGTGCCAGCAGCTTAGCGGGGGCGAGCTCCTACGAGCAGTACTTC
.	TRBJ1-2	TRBD1	TRBV6-1	CASSEGTGVYGYTF	TGTGCCAGCAGTGAGGGGACAGGGGTCTATGGCTACACCTTC
once	TRBJ2-2	.	TRBV5-1	CASSLAGPGTTGELFF	TGCGCCAGCAGCTTGGCCGGCCCAGGTACCACCGGGGAGCTGTTTTTT
.	TRBJ2-1	TRBD2	TRBV6-4	CASSDFGLAGGQQFF	TGTGCCAGCAGTGACTTTGGACTAGCGGGGGGTCAGCAGTTCTTC
.	TRBJ2-1	TRBD1	TRBV19	CASSRQGAFHEQFF	TGTGCCAGTAGCAGACAGGGGGCATTCCATGAGCAGTTCTTC
.	TRBJ1-4	.	TRBV28	CASSPGGATNEKLFF	TGTGCCAGCAGTCCAGGCGGTGCAACTAATGAAAAACTGTTTTTT
.	TRBJ2-5	.	TRBV6-5	CASSPPGAEETQYF	TGTGCCAGCAGTCCCCCCGGCGCAGAAGAGACCCAGTACTTC
.	TRBJ1-4	TRBD1	TRBV3-1/TRBV3-2	CASRRQGTNEKLFF	TGTGCCAGCAGGCGACAGGGCACTAATGAAAAACTGTTTTTT
once	TRBJ2-2	.	TRBV28	CASSFYRSYTGELFF	TGTGCCAGCAGTTTTTACAGGTCCTACACCGGGGAGCTGTTTTTT
.	TRBJ2-7	.	TRBV7-2	CASSSLAASYEQYF	TGTGCCAGCAGCTCTCTGGCAGCCTCCTACGAGCAGTACTTC
.	TRBJ2-3	.	TRBV9	CASSDKDTQYF	TGTGCCAGCAGCGATAAAGATACGCAGTATTTT
.	TRBJ1-4	TRBD1	TRBV5-1	CASSADRGEKLFF	TGCGCCAGCAGCGCGGACAGGGGTGAAAAACTGTTTTTT
.	TRBJ2-3	.	TRBV28	CASESTDTQYF	TGTGCCAGCGAAAGCACAGATACGCAGTATTTT
.	TRBJ2-2	.	TRBV19	CASSIGGPGELFF	TGTGCCAGTAGTATAGGAGGTCCCGGGGAGCTGTTTTTT
.	TRBJ2-7	TRBD2	TRBV20-1	CSASRVAGDRYEQYF	TGCAGTGCTAGTAGGGTAGCGGGGGACCGCTACGAGCAGTACTTC
.	TRBJ2-1	TRBD2	TRBV7-3	CASSPYLGSGGRGEQFF	TGTGCCAGCAGCCCATATCTAGGTAGCGGGGGTAGGGGTGAGCAGTTCTTC
once	TRBJ1-2	TRBD1	TRBV24-1	CATSDSGTGWIGGYTF	TGTGCCACCAGTGATTCGGGGACAGGGTGGATAGGTGGCTACACCTTC
.	TRBJ2-3	TRBD1	TRBV9	CASRNGGQGVLDTQYF	TGTGCCAGCAGGAACGGGGGACAGGGGGTCCTGGATACGCAGTATTTT
.	TRBJ2-3	TRBD1	TRBV9	CASSVAGQGTDTQYF	TGTGCCAGCAGCGTAGCGGGACAGGGGACAGATACGCAGTATTTT
.	TRBJ1-6	.	TRBV6-5	CASTDRPNSPLHF	TGTGCCAGCACCGACAGACCTAATTCACCCCTCCACTTT
few	TRBJ1-5	.	TRBV15	CATSREAGRGQPQHF	TGTGCCACCAGCAGAGAGGCAGGGAGGGGTCAGCCCCAGCATTTT